This note documents a single TCR beta chain sequence. This clone has more than one count but fewer than ten. Its antigen remains undetermined. The record has no base qualities; no much larger clone is one base away. The immunoSEQ Assay, a bias-controlled multiplex PCR, was used to amplify TCRbeta CDR3 regions from genomic DNA. Turning to the authors' computational methods: The number of nucleated cells in each sample was estimated by amplification of reference gene primers within the assay. To quantify the absolute abundance of each unique TCRbeta CDR3 rearrangement, sequence reads were collapsed and filtered. For each sample, productive Simpson clonality was calculated as the square root of Simpson's diversity index over productive rearrangements. TCRdb limited this immuneACCESS table to in-frame rearrangements with V and J called. A share of clones is missing; checked studies link under half to unresolved V genes, and the rest is unexplained. V and J calls plus clone size are reproduced from that table; the DNA served to infer D and trimming. The table for this sample lists tens of thousands of clones; approximately 84% of them were counted only once. The ten biggest clones cover around 28% of the sample.

The data are from a study of blood T cell repertoires in COVID-19 (TCRdb year 2020). With respect to the entire study: Collaborator samples came from the United States, Italy and Spain and covered acute and convalescent phases of COVID-19. The repertoires were made available in a free public database intended to serve as a resource for research on the immune response to SARS-CoV-2. The prospective study material was composed of cDNA or gDNA derived from T cells, B-cell-depleted T cells, or PBMCs. The samples were drawn from the first 160 participants of the ongoing ImmuneRACE study and from some 1,300 subjects provided by 6 global collaborators. The dataset comprised deeply sampled blood TCRbeta repertoires from subjects exposed to, actively infected with, or recovered from COVID-19. Where available, HLA class I and class II types were taken from metadata supplied by the sample provider and were not determined by assay-based typing. A de-identified subject ID, COVID-19 status, age in years and sex were almost always included in the sample metadata. General study outcomes and caveats: The quantity of clinical and demographic metadata differed by source and by participant and was supplied without curation.

Each collaborating institution followed its own protocols to collect whole blood in K2EDTA tubes. Collaborator samples were shipped for TCRbeta analysis as frozen whole blood, isolated PBMCs, or DNA extracted from either sample type. V lost 4 bases and J lost 2 bases, and the count of bases not matched to a germline gene is 1. The CDR3 spans 13 residues, from the cysteine through the phenylalanine. The sequence is cut down to CDR3 DNA, 39 bases in frame from base 1. The germline V gene encodes CDR1 MRHNA and CDR2 SNTAGT. Sequencing was performed on peripheral blood. In this chain, TRBV6-4 is recombined with TRBJ1-2; the junction holds 7 bases that match TRBD1. The source is a human donor in a cohort sampled during active COVID-19. The nucleotide sequence is given as TGTGCCAGCAGTGTGGGACAGAACTATGGCTACACCTTC. Its translation is CASSVGQNYGYTF.